This T cell receptor (beta chain) was sequenced in a study of shared clonotypes between healthy human individuals. The table came from immunoSEQ multiplex PCR; TCRdb's copy has only in-frame clones and leaves some out. The repertoire holds 450,000 to 650,000 clones, with just over 75% as singletons. Note on this clone: Other nucleotide sequences from this sample produce the same CDR3.

V was clipped by 4 bases and J by 1 base, with 11 bases between them. The CDR3 is 14 residues long. In germline, CDR1 is SGHRS, CDR2 YFSETQ. The receptor was derived from a woman in her forties in good health. Some clones in this sample may be carry-over from other donors' samples. Sequenced: PBMCs. The chain recombines TRBV5-1 with TRBJ2-5, with D possibly being TRBD1 or TRBD2 (5 bases each). The CDR3 coding sequence is TGCGCCAGCAGCCCGGGACGGGCCCAAGAGACCCAGTACTTC. Translated, it gives CASSPGRAQETQYF.